This TCR beta chain was sequenced in a study of patients and donors after allogeneic stem cell transplantation. This clonotype was detected many times. V shed 8 bases, J shed 9 bases, and the junction held 11 bases outside the gene matches. There are 15 residues in the CDR3. Germline V gene sequence: CDR1 SNHLY, CDR2 FYNNEI. TCRdb independently ran MiXCR on the RT-PCR reads; one entry per CDR3 protein. The sample has 70,000 to 95,000 distinct CDR3 sequences, 5% seen once. The chain joins TRBV2 to TRBJ1-6, with TRBD1 matching over 9 bases. The receptor comes from a human donor who was either an allogeneic HSCT recipient or a stem cell or donor lymphocyte infusion donor (not recorded which). It is not recorded whose cells these are; they may come from a transplant donor. Sequencing was done on a sample of blood, either unsorted or a sorted T cell fraction (not recorded which). CDR3 bases: TGTGCCAGCGAAGAGACAACAGGGGGCTTTTCACCCCTCCACTTT. It yields the protein CASEETTGGFSPLHF.